The 12 T cell receptor beta chains in this list originate from one sample, sequenced in a study of T cells in Graves' hyperthyroidism and ophthalmopathy. The source material, RNA transcripts, was used to amplify TCR beta CDR3 regions. HTBI primers were used for first-round RT-PCR of the TCR CDR3. TCRdb called the multiplex PCR reads again in MiXCR, with one record for every CDR3 protein. The sample has some 500,000 distinct CDR3 sequences, approximately 15% seen once. The sequenced material came from blood. These receptors were taken from a woman aged 18 to 35 with Graves' hyperthyroidism.

This clonotype has ten or more counts. The chain employs TRBV4-1 and TRBJ2-3, with D possibly being TRBD2 (6 bases). The CDR3 contains 15 residues. Trimming left V 7 bases short and J 2 bases short, with 16 bases between. Germline CDR1 reads MGHRA; CDR2 reads YSYEKL. CDR3 bases: TGCGCCAGCAAGACCGGGACTCGAGTCACAGATACGCAGTATTTT. Its protein is CASKTGTRVTDTQYF.

This clonotype was recorded only once. This may be a read error, as it is one base from a much larger clone. The chain joins TRBV12-3 or TRBV12-4 to TRBJ2-7, with 13 positions matching TRBD2. TRBJ2-1 matches the DNA end more closely, so the J call is doubtful. The CDR3 consists of 16 residues. The CDR3 spells CASSQIGLAGAYEQFF. CDR3 DNA sequence: TGTGCCAGCAGTCAAATAGGACTAGCGGGAGCCTACGAGCAGTTCTTC.

This clonotype occurred many times. The V call is TRBV9, the J call TRBJ2-7, with TRBD1 matching 8 bases. V trimming: 4 bases; J trimming: 2 bases; junction bases outside the gene matches: 8. CDR3 size: 15 residues. In germline, CDR1 is SGDLS, CDR2 YYNGEE. The CDR3 reads CASSSRQGSPYEQYF. Here the CDR3 DNA reads TGTGCCAGCAGCTCCCGACAGGGGAGTCCCTACGAGCAGTACTTC.

This clonotype was seen ten or more times. This chain uses TRBV28 with TRBJ1-1; TRBD1 agrees at 9 bases. V dropped 2 bases and J dropped 4; count of bases not matched to a gene: 8. The length of the CDR3 is 16 residues. Germline values: CDR1 MDHEN, CDR2 SYDVKM. CDR3 bases: TGTGCCAGCAGTTTAGAAGGGACAGGGTTTGGCACTGAAGCTTTCTTT. This encodes CASSLEGTGFGTEAFF.

This clonotype was counted only a few times. The chain carries TRBV9 and TRBJ2-7; weak D call: TRBD1 (5 bases). V lost 1 base and J lost 2, with 13 bases in between. The length of the CDR3 is 15 residues. Germline V gene sequence: CDR1 SGDLS, CDR2 YYNGEE. The CDR3 here is CASSVRELGPYEQYF. The CDR3 nucleotides are TGTGCCAGCAGCGTACGTGAGCTGGGGCCCTACGAGCAGTACTTC.

This clonotype appeared a few times. V gene TRBV6-5 combines with J gene TRBJ1-2; D unclear. CDR1 and CDR2 (germline): MNHEY, SVGAGI. The V gene lost 0 bases and the J gene lost 8 bases, with 7 bases spanning the gap. The CDR3 runs to 12 residues. The CDR3 DNA reads as TGTGCCAGCAGTTACTCGCAGATGGGCTACACCTTC. Protein product: CASSYSQMGYTF.

This clonotype was seen ten or more times. This chain links TRBV7-7 with TRBJ2-4; 8 bases are a match to TRBD2. Germline V lookup: CDR1 SSHAT, CDR2 FNYEAQ (reference sequence). V trimming: 0 bases; J trimming: 6 bases; junction bases outside the gene matches: 10. CDR3 size: 17 residues. CDR3 DNA: TGTGCCAGCAGCTTAGCTCTAGCGGGTAGCCCCGGAAACATTCAGTACTTC. Amino acids: CASSLALAGSPGNIQYF.

This clonotype was picked up a small number of times. The chain joins TRBV19 to TRBJ1-1; D is possibly TRBD1 (5 bases). The CDR3 has 17 residues. The germline V gene has CDR1 LNHDA and CDR2 SQIVND (reference sequence). V lost 3 bases, J lost 1 base, and 18 bases lay in between. The CDR3 DNA follows: TGTGCCAGTAGTATCGTGGCCGGTCGGACAAAGAACACTGAAGCTTTCTTT. It codes for CASSIVAGRTKNTEAFF.

The V call is TRBV20-1, the J call TRBJ2-1, with D possibly TRBD2 on 5 matching bases. The DNA end favors TRBJ2-7, so the J call may be wrong. The CDR3 extends over 15 amino acids. Germline V gene data show CDR1 as DFQATT and CDR2 as SNEGSKA (reference sequence). As DNA, the CDR3 is TGCAGTGCTAGGGACTCCCTGACGGTCTACAATGAGCAGTACTTC. It codes for CSARDSLTVYNEQYF.

This clonotype was seen at least ten times. This chain joins TRBV12-3 or TRBV12-4 and TRBJ1-5; TRBD1 matches at 9 bases. The ends lost 6 bases at V and 7 bases at J; junction bases unmatched: 10. The CDR3 totals 15 residues. The DNA for the CDR3 is TGTGCCAGCAGACCGGGACAGGGACCGAGGCAGCCCCAGCATTTT. This encodes CASRPGQGPRQPQHF.

This clonotype showed up many times. The chain uses TRBV5-1 and TRBJ2-1; 10 nucleotides align to TRBD2. The V gene's germline CDR1 is SGHRS and CDR2 YFSETQ. This CDR3 is built from 16 residues. V was clipped by 4 bases and J by 7 bases; unmatched bases: 11. This chain's CDR3 is CASSGGSSGSRNEQFF. As DNA, the CDR3 is TGCGCCAGCAGCGGGGGATCTAGCGGGAGTAGGAATGAGCAGTTCTTC.

This clonotype has a count of ten or more. J is TRBJ1-1 and V is TRBV6-1, with D perhaps matching TRBD1 (5 bases). Trimming removed 2 bases from V and 2 bases from J, with 12 bases in between. Germline lookup yields CDR1 MNHNS and CDR2 SASEGT. This CDR3 contains 15 residues. This chain's CDR3 is CASSERGQGNTEAFF. CDR3 in DNA: TGTGCCAGCAGTGAAAGAGGGCAGGGAAACACTGAAGCTTTCTTT.